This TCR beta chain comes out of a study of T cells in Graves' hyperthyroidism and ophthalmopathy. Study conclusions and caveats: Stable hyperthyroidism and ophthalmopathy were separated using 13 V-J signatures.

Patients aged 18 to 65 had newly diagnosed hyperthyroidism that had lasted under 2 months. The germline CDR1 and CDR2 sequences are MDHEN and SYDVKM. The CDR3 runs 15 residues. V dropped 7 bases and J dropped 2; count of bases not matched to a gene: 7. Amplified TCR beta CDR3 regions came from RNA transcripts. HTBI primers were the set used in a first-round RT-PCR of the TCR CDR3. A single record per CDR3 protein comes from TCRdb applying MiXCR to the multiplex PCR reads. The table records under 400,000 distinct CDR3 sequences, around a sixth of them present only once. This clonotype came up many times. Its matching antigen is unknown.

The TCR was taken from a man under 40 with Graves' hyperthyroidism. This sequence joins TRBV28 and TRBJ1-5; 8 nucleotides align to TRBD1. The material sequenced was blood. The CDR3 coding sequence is TGTGCCAGCATATGGGGGACAGGTGGCAATCAGCCCCAGCATTTT. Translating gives CASIWGTGGNQPQHF. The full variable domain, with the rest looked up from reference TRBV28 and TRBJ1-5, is DVKVTQSSRYLVKRTGEKVFLECVQDMDHENMFWYRQDPGLGLRLIYFSYDVKMKEKGDIPEGYSVSREKKERFSLILESASTNQTSMYLCASIWGTGGNQPQHFGDGTRLSIL.